This T cell receptor beta chain appears in the sequencing data of a study of blood T cell repertoires in COVID-19. As for the study in general: The United States, Italy and Spain were the sources of the acute and convalescent COVID-19 samples.

This clone was found a few times. CDR3 length: 12 residues. Germline V gene lookup returns CDR1 SGHAT and CDR2 FQNNGV. The germline V and J ends were trimmed by 1 base and 9 bases, with 7 bases remaining between them. TCRdb's copy holds only in-frame clones and misses some; the assay was immunoSEQ multiplex PCR. The sample has some 220,000 clones, roughly nine tenths seen once; the top ten hold 2.5% to 3.5%. The TCR originated in a woman aged 45-60 years in a cohort exposed to, infected with or recovered from COVID-19 (not recorded which). This chain joins TRBV11-2 and TRBJ2-1; no definite D call. Specimen: PBMCs or T cells enriched from blood (not recorded which). CDR3 sequence: CASSLGRFEQFF. The CDR3 region has the DNA TGTGCCAGCAGCTTAGGCAGATTTGAGCAGTTCTTC.